The clone carrying this T cell receptor beta chain has only a few counts. What it binds is not known. The record originates from a study of cytomegalovirus exposure and HLA in healthy donors. With 60 Vbeta and 13 Jbeta primers, the PCR was carried out. Clones were sequenced by immunoSEQ multiplex PCR, and TCRdb holds only the in-frame ones, with some missing. This sample has around 130,000 clones, with 60% to 85% found just once. Study outcomes and limitations: Among TCR beta chains of equal frequency, HLA-associated ones were more clonally expanded in a later analysis. Sequencing probably produced one cluster of sequence variants that were highly shared.

From germline, CDR1 is MDHEN and CDR2 SYDVKM. Trimming took 3 bases from V and 6 from J, leaving 14 bases between them. CDR3 size: 14 residues. V is TRBV28 and J is TRBJ1-2; D remains ambiguous. Sample: PBMCs. The receptor was derived from a woman aged 40 to 50 in good health and CMV-seropositive. The DNA for the CDR3 is TGTGCCAGCAGTTTGGGCTCAACCGGGGATGGCTACACCTTC. Its translation is CASSLGSTGDGYTF.